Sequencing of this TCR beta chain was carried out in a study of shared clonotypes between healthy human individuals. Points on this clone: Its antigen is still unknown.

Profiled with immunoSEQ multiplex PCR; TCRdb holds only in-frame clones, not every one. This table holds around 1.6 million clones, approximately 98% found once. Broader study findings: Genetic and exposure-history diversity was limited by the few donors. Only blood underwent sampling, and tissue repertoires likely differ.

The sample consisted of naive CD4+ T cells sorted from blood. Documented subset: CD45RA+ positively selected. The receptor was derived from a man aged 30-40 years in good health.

The CDR3 loop reads CASSNPAGKKEKLFF. For the CDR3, the DNA is TGTGCCAGTAGCAACCCCGCAGGGAAAAAGGAAAAACTGTTTTTT. The chain is built from TRBV19 and TRBJ1-4; maybe TRBD1 (5 bases). This CDR3 is 15 amino acids long. Trimming cost V 6 bases and J 8 bases, with 19 bases left between them. Germline V gene sequence: CDR1 LNHDA, CDR2 SQIVND (reference sequence).